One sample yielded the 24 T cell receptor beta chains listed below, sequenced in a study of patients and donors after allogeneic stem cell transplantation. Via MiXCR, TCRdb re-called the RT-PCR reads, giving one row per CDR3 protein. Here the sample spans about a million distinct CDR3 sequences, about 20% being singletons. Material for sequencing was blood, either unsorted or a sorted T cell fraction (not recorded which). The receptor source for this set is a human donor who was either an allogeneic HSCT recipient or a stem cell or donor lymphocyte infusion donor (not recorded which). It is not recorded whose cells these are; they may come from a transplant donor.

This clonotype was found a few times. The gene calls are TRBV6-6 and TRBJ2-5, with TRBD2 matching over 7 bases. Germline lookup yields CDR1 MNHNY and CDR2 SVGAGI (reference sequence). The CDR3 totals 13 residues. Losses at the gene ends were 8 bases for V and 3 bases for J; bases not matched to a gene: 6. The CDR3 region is CASGLAEKETQYF. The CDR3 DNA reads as TGTGCCAGCGGCCTAGCGGAGAAAGAGACCCAGTACTTC.

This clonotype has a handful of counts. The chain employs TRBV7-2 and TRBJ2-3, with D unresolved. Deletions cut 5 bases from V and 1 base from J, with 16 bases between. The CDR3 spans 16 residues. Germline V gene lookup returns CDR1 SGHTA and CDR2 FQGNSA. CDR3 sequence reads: CASSPRGRPGTDTQYF. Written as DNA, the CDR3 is TGTGCCAGCAGCCCCCGTGGGCGCCCAGGCACAGATACGCAGTATTTT.

CDR3 in amino acids: CASSHQGGSNQPQHF. Written as DNA, the CDR3 is TGTGCCAGCAGTCATCAGGGAGGTAGCAATCAGCCCCAGCATTTT. The J gene is TRBJ1-5, the V gene TRBV5-6, with D tentatively TRBD1 (5 bases). Trimming removed 5 bases from V and 0 bases from J, with 12 bases in between. From germline, CDR1 is SGHDT and CDR2 YYEEEE. This CDR3 region has 15 residues.

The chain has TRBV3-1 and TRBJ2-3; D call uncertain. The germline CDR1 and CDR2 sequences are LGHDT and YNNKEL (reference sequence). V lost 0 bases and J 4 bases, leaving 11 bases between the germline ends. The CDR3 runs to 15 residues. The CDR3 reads CASSQDQATADTQYF. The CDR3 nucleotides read TGTGCCAGCAGCCAAGATCAGGCTACAGCAGATACGCAGTATTTT.

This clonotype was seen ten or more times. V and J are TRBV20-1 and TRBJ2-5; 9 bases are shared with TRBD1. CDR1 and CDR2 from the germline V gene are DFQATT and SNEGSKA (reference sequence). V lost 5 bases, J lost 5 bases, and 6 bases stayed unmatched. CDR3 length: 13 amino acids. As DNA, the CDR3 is TGCAGTGCTCCGGGACAGGGCTGGGAGACCCAGTACTTC. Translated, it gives CSAPGQGWETQYF.

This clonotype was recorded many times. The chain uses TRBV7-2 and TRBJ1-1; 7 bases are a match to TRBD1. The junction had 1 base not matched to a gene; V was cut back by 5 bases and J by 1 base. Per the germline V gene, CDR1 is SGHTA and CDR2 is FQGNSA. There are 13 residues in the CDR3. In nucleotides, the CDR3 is TGTGCCAGCAGCCGACAGGGGAACACTGAAGCTTTCTTT. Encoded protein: CASSRQGNTEAFF.

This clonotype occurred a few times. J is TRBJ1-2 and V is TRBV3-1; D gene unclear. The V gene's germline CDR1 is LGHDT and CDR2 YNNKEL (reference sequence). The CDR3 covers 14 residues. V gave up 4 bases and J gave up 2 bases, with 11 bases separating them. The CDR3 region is CASSPWFFNYGYTF. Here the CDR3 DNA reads TGTGCCAGCAGCCCTTGGTTTTTCAACTATGGCTACACCTTC.

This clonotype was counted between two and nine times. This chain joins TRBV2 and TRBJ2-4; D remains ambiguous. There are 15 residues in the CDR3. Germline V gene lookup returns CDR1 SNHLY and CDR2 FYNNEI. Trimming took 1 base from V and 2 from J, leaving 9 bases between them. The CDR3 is CASSEVGGSKNIQYF. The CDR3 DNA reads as TGTGCCAGCAGTGAAGTCGGTGGGTCCAAAAACATTCAGTACTTC.

The CDR3 bases are TGTGCCATCAGCGCCTCGGGACAGGGATATCTCTATGGCTACACCTTC. This translates into CAISASGQGYLYGYTF. The rearrangement uses TRBV10-3 and TRBJ1-2; 9 bases match TRBD1. The trim removed 6 bases at V and 4 bases at J, leaving 12 bases unmatched. Germline assignment: CDR1 ENHRY and CDR2 SYGVKD. This CDR3 is 16 amino acids long.

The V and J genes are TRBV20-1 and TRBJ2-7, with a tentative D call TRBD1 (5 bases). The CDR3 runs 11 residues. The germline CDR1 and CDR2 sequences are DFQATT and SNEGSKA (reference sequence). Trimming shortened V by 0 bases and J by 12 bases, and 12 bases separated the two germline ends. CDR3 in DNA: TGCAGTGCTAGAGATATAGGGGATGGGTACTTC. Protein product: CSARDIGDGYF.

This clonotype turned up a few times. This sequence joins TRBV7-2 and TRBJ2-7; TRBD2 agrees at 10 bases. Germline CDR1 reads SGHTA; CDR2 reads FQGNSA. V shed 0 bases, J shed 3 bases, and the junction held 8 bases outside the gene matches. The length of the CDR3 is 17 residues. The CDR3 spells CASSLARLASGGYEQYF. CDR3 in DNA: TGTGCCAGCAGCTTAGCGCGGTTGGCTAGCGGGGGCTACGAGCAGTACTTC.

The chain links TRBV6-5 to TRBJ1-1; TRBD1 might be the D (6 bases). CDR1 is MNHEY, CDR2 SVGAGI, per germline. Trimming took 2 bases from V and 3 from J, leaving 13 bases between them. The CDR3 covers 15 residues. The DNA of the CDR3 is TGTGCCAGCAGTTACGGGGGGGCGAGGGACACTGAAGCTTTCTTT. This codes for CASSYGGARDTEAFF.

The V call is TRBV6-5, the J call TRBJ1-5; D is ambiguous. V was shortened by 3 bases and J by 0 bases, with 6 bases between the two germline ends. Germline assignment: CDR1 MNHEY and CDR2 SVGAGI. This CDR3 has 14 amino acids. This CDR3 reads CASSYSHSNQPQHF. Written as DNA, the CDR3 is TGTGCCAGCAGTTATTCTCATAGCAATCAGCCCCAGCATTTT.

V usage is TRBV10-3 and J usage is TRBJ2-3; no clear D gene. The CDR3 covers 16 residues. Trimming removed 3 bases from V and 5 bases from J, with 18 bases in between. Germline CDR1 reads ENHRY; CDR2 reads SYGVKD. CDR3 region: CAISEATQFLGDTQYF. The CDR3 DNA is TGTGCCATCAGTGAAGCGACTCAATTTCTGGGAGATACGCAGTATTTT.

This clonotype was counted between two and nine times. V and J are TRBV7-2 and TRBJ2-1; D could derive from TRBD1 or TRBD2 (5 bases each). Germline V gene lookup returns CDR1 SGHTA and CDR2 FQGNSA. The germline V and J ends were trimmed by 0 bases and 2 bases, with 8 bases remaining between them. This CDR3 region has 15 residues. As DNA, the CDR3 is TGTGCCAGCAGCTTAGCGAGGGGAGCCTACAATGAGCAGTTCTTC. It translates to CASSLARGAYNEQFF.

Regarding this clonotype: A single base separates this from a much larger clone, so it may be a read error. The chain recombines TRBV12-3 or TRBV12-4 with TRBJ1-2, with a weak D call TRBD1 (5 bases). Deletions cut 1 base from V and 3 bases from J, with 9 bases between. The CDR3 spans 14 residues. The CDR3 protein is CASSLVTGDYGYTF. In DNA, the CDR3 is TGTGCCAGCAGTTTAGTTACAGGCGACTATGGCTACACCTTC.

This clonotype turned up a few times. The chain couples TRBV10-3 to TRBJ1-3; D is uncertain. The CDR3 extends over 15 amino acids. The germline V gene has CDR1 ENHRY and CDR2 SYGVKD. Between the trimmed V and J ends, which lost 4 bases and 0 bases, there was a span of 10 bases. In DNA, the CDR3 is TGTGCCATCAGTGGGTTCCAGGCCTCTGGAAACACCATATATTTT. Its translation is CAISGFQASGNTIYF.

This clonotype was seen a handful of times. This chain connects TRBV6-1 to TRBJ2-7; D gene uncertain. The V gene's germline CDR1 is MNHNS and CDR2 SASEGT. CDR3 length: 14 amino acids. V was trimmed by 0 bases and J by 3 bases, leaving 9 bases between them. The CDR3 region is CASSEAPGHYEQYF. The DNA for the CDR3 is TGTGCCAGCAGTGAAGCCCCAGGTCACTACGAGCAGTACTTC.

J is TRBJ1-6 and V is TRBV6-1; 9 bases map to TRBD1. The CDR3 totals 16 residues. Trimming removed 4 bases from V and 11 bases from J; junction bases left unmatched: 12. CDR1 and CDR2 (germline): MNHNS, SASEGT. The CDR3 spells CASSGTGGRGWTPLHF. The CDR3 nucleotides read TGTGCCAGCAGTGGTACAGGGGGCCGCGGTTGGACACCCCTCCACTTT.

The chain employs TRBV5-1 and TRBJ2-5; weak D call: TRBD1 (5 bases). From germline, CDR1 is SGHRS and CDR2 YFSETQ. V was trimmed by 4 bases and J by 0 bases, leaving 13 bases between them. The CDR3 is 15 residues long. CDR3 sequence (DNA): TGCGCCAGCAGCCCCTCGCCAGGGAACCAAGAGACCCAGTACTTC. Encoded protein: CASSPSPGNQETQYF.

The CDR3: CASGPGGGGAVGYTF. In DNA form, the CDR3 reads TGTGCCAGCGGGCCAGGGGGCGGGGGCGCGGTGGGCTACACCTTC. The chain combines TRBV27 with TRBJ1-2; TRBD1 agrees at 8 bases. The CDR3 has 15 residues. After removal of 8 bases from V and 8 bases from J, the junction contained 16 bases not matched to a gene. Germline V CDR1 and CDR2: MNHEY, SMNVEV (reference sequence).

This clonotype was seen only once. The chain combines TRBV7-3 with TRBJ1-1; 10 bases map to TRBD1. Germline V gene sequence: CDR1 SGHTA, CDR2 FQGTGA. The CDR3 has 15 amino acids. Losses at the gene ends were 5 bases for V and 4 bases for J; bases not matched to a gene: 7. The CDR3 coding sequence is TGTGCCAGCAGCAGAGGGACAGGGGCTGGCACTGAAGCTTTCTTT. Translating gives CASSRGTGAGTEAFF.

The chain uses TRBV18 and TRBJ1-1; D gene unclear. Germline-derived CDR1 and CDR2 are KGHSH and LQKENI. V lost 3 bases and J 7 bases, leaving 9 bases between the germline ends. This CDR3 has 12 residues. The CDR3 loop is CASSPPRVEAFF. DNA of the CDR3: TGTGCCAGCTCACCCCCGAGAGTTGAAGCTTTCTTT.

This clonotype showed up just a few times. CDR3 DNA sequence: TGTGCCAGCAGCTTGCCTAGCGGGGTTGCCGAGCAGTACTTC. It encodes CASSLPSGVAEQYF. The V call is TRBV5-6, the J call TRBJ2-7; TRBD2 agrees at 9 bases. The V gene end was trimmed by 1 base and the J gene end by 6 bases; junction bases not matched to a gene: 5. CDR1 and CDR2 (germline): SGHDT, YYEEEE. The CDR3 is 14 residues long.